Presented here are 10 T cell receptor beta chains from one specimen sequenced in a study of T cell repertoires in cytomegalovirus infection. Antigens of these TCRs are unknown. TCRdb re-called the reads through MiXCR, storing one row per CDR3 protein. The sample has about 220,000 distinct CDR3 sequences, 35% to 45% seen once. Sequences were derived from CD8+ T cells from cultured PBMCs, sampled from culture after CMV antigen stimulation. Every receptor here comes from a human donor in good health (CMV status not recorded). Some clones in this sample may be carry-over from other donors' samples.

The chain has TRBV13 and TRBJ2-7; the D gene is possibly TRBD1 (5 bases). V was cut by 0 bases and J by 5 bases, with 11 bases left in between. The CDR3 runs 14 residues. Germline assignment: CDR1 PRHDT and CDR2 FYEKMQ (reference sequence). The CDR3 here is CASSLGGQGHEQYF. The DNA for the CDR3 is TGTGCCAGCAGCTTAGGGGGGCAGGGCCACGAGCAGTACTTC.

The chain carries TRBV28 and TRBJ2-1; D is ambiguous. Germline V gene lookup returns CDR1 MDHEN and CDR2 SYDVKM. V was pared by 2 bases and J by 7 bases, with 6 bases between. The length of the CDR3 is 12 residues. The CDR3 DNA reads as TGTGCCAGCAGTTTACAGGCGAATGAGCAGTTCTTC. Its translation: CASSLQANEQFF.

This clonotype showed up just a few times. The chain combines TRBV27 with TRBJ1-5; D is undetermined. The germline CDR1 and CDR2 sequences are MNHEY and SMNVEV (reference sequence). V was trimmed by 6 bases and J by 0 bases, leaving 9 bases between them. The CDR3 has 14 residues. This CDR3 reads CASRILGSNQPQHF. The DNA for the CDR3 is TGTGCCAGCAGGATTCTGGGTAGCAATCAGCCCCAGCATTTT.

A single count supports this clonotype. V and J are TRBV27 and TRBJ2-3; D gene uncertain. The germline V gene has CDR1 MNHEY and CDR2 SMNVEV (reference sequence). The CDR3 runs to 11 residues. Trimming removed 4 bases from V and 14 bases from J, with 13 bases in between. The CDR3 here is CASSSHLSRYF. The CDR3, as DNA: TGTGCCAGCAGTTCTCACTTGTCTAGGTATTTT.

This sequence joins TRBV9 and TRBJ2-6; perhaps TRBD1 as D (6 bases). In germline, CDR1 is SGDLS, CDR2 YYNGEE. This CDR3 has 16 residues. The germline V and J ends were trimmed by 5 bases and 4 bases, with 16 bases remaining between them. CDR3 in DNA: TGTGCCAGCAGTCCGCCCCAGGGGAGCGGGGCCAACGTCCTGACTTTC. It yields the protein CASSPPQGSGANVLTF.

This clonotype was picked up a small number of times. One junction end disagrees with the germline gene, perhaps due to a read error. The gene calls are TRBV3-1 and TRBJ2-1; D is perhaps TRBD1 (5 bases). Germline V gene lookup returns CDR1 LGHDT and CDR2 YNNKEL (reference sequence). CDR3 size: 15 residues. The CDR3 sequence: CARSQCSRVGNEQFF. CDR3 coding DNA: TGTGCCAGAAGCCAATGTAGCAGGGTTGGAAATGAGCAGTTCTTC.

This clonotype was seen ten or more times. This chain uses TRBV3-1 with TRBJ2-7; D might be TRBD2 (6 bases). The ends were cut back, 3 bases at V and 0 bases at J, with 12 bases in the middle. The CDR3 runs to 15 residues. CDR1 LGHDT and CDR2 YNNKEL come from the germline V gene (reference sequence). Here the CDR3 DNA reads TGTGCCAGCAGCCATAGCGGCCCGAGCTCCTACGAGCAGTACTTC. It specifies CASSHSGPSSYEQYF.

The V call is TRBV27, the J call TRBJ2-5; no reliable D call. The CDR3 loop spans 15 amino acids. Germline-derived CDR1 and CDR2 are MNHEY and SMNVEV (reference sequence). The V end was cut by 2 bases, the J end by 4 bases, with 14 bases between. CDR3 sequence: CASSLRDGPRETQYF. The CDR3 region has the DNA TGTGCCAGCAGTTTAAGGGATGGCCCGAGAGAGACCCAGTACTTC.

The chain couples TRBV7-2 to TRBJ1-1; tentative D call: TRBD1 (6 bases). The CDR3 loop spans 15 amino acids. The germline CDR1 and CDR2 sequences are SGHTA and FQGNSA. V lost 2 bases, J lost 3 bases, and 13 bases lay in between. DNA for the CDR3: TGTGCCAGCAGCTTATACCAGGGGATGGACACTGAAGCTTTCTTT. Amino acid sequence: CASSLYQGMDTEAFF.

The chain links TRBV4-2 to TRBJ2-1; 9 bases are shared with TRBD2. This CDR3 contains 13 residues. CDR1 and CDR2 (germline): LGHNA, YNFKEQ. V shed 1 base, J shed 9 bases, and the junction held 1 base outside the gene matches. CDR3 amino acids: CASSQGSGGEQFF. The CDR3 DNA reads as TGTGCCAGCAGCCAAGGTAGCGGGGGTGAGCAGTTCTTC.